This T cell receptor (beta chain) stems from a study of blood T cell repertoires in COVID-19. Study details: Sites in the United States, Italy and Spain provided acute and convalescent COVID-19 samples. PBMCs, B-cell-depleted T cells, or T cells were the source of the cDNA or gDNA that made up the material.

Original data processing: Scientists estimated how many nucleated cells there were by amplifying reference gene primers. The table came from immunoSEQ multiplex PCR; TCRdb's copy has only in-frame clones and leaves some out. That table furnishes V, J and clone size, whereas the DNA furnished D and trimming. The sample lists about 180,000 clones; over 80% were seen once. Trimming left V 5 bases short and J 4 bases short, with 15 bases between. The CDR3 contains 15 residues. CDR1 is MNHEY, CDR2 SMNVEV, per germline (reference sequence). The chain combines TRBV27 with TRBJ1-5; a weak D match, TRBD1 (6 bases). Sequencing input: peripheral blood. The sequence came from a woman in her seventies with COVID-19, enrolled during active disease. CDR3 nucleotides: TGTGCCAGCAGTCGCACAGGGCTCGTGAATCAGCCCCAGCATTTT. Its protein product is CASSRTGLVNQPQHF.